This record concerns one TCR beta chain sequence. This clone was picked up a small number of times. What antigen it recognizes has not been identified. Base qualities are not at hand, and no much larger clone is one base apart. This entry belongs to a study of CD8+ T cells in alopecia areata (dated by TCRdb to the late 2010s). Background for the entire study: The treated patients, all with moderate-to-severe alopecia areata, were enrolled in an open-label pilot trial of oral tofacitinib given at 5 to 10 mg twice daily. Tofacitinib was administered for 6 to 18 months, and 6 months of follow-up off drug were then conducted to assess delayed response and recurrence. For the treated patients, the SALT score, which quantifies what percentage of scalp surface area is affected, served as the measure of disease severity. High-throughput TCRbeta sequencing was used to examine T cell clonal expansion in alopecia areata in both the C3H/HeJ mouse model and human patients. In humans, TCRbeta sequencing was performed on scalp tissue and on sorted CD4+ and CD8+ peripheral blood T cells from healthy controls and from patients with patchy or totalis/universalis alopecia areata. Patients on tofacitinib were biopsied at baseline and after 4 and 24 weeks of treatment, and several of the patients also had a later scalp biopsy. Scalp clonality was compared among normal scalp (n=4), patchy alopecia areata scalp (n=8), and alopecia totalis/universalis scalp (n=8). RNA was obtained with the PAXgene miRNA kit for fixed scalp, the miRNeasy kit for PBMCs, and the RNeasy kit for mouse skin. TCRbeta CDR3 regions were amplified by immunoSEQ multiplex PCR with 35 Vbeta forward and 13 Jbeta reverse primers. Broader findings and caveats from the paper: Compared with normal scalp, lesional scalp had higher clonality and more expanded CD8+ clones, particularly in alopecia totalis/universalis, a pattern that suggests antigenic drive. Resident alphabeta T cells in normal human skin are also sequenced, complicating scalp TCR repertoire analysis, unlike mouse skin dominated by gammadelta T cells. With tofacitinib, both scalp clonality and the number of expanded CD8+ clones among the top 100 scalp clones went down significantly. Compared with mice, TCR sequences shared between patients were less clear, possibly partly because of HLA diversity across the patient population. Many expanded lesional clones persisted in scalp and blood during tofacitinib treatment, which may partly explain relapse after stopping treatment. Because the treated cohort was small and had only one nonresponder, larger studies are needed to examine links between baseline CD8+ expansion and response.

What this sample's treatment or condition label stands for: oral pan-JAK inhibitor, 5-10 mg twice daily. From alopecia areata patients, peripheral blood was collected along with lesional scalp punch biopsies. PBMCs were separated by density centrifugation and stained for CD3, CD4 and CD8, after which CD4+ and CD8+ T cells were sorted on a FACSAria. The library was produced with the immunoSEQ multiplex PCR assay. RNA was extracted from all samples and reverse transcribed into cDNA as template for TCR sequencing. First-strand cDNA was synthesized with SuperScript III using a 2:1 mix of oligo-dT and random hexamers. A synthetic immune receptor repertoire was used to assess amplification bias, and residual bias was removed computationally. Per the original workflow: Raw reads were preprocessed to remove errors, and CDR3 was defined by IMGT conventions from the conserved cysteine to phenylalanine. Clonality was calculated as 1 minus Shannon entropy normalized by log2 of the number of productive unique TCRs. CD4 or CD8 identity of scalp clones was inferred by cross-referencing scalp TCRbeta sequences with sorted blood CD4 and CD8 repertoires. TCRdb provides this immuneACCESS table in a form limited to in-frame rearrangements. Some clones are lacking; in checked studies, under half of them reflect an unresolved V gene, and why the rest are absent is not known. V and J calls and clone size are those listed in that table; D and trimming were worked out from the DNA. This sample is represented by hundreds of thousands of clones; roughly 63% of them were singletons. 0.9% to 0.95% of the sample goes to the ten largest clones.

Based on the germline V gene (reference sequence), the CDR1 and CDR2 sequences are MNHEY and SMNVEV. V is reduced by 4 bases and J by 7 bases, leaving a spacing of 20 bases between them. The CDR3, cysteine through phenylalanine, is 15 amino acids long. The sequence is cut down to CDR3 DNA, 45 bases in frame from base 1. The specimen was CD4+ T cells sorted from blood, collected around week 54, from a patient treated with tofacitinib. The rearranged segments are TRBV27 and TRBJ2-7; the D call is tentative, TRBD1 or TRBD2, as each matches 5 bases. The origin of this receptor is a human donor with alopecia areata. The DNA is TGTGCCAGCAGTTCGGGGTTACAGGCCTCCGGGGAGCAGTACTTC. Translated, it reads CASSSGLQASGEQYF.